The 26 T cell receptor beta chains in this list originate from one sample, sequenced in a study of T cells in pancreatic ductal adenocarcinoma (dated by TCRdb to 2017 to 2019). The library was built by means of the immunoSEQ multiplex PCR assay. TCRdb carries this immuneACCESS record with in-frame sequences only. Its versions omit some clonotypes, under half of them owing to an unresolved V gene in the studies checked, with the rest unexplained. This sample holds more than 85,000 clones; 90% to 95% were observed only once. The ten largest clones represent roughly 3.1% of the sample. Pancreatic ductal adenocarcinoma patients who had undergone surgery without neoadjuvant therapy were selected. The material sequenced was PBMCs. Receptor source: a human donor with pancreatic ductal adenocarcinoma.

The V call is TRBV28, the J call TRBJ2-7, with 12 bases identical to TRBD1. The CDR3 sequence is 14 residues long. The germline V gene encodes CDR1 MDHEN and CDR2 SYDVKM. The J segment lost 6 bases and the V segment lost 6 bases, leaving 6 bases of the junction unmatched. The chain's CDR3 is CASSTGTGGGEQYF. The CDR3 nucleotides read TGTGCCAGCAGCACCGGGACAGGGGGCGGCGAGCAGTACTTC.

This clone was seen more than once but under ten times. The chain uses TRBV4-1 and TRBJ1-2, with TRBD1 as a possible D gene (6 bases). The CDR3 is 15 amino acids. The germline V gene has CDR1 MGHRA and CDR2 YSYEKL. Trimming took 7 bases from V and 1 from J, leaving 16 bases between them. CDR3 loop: CASKPGRGINYGYTF. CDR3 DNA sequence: TGCGCCAGCAAGCCCGGCAGGGGCATTAACTATGGCTACACCTTC.

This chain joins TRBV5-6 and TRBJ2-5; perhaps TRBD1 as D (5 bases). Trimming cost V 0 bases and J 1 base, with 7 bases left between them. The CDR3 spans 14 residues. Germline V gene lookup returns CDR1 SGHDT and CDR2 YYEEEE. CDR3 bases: TGTGCCAGCAGCTTGGAGACAGCCCAAGAGACCCAGTACTTC. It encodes CASSLETAQETQYF.

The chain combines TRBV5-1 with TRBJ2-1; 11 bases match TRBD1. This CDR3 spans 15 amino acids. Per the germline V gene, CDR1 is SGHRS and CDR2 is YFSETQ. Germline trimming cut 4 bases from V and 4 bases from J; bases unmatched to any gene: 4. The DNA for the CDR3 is TGCGCCAGCAGCCCCGGGACAGGGGGTTACAATGAGCAGTTCTTC. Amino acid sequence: CASSPGTGGYNEQFF.

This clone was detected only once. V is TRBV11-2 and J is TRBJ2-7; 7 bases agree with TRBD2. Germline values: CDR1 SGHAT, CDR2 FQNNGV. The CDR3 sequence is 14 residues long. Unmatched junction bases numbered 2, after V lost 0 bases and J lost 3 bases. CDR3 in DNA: TGTGCCAGCAGCTTAGATCCTAGCGGCTACGAGCAGTACTTC. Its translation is CASSLDPSGYEQYF.

Here the CDR3 DNA reads TGTGCCAGCAGCTTGATTTCAGGAAGCACAGATACGCAGTATTTT. It is translated as CASSLISGSTDTQYF. The rearrangement links TRBV7-9 to TRBJ2-3; no definite D call. The germline V and J ends were trimmed by 3 bases and 0 bases, with 10 bases remaining between them. Germline CDR1 SEHNR, CDR2 FQNEAQ (reference sequence). The CDR3 contains 15 residues.

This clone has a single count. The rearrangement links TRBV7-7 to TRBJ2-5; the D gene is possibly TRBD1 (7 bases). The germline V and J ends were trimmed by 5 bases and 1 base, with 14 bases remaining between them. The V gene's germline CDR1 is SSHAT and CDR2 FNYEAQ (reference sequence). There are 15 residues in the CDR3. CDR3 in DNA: TGTGCCAGCAGCACATACAGGGGAGGCCAAGAGACCCAGTACTTC. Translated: CASSTYRGGQETQYF.

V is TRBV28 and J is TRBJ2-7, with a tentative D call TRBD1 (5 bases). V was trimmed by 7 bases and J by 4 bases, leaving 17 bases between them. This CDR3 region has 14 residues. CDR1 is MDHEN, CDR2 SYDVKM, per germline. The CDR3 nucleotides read TGTGCCAGCACATCCCAGGGCGAGGTTTACGAGCAGTACTTC. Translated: CASTSQGEVYEQYF.

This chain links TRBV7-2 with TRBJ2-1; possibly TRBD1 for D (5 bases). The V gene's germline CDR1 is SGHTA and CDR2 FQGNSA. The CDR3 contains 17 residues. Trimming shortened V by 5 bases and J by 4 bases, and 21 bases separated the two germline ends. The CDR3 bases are TGTGCCAGCAGCCTAAGTCAGACAGCTTCGTTTTACAATGAGCAGTTCTTC. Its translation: CASSLSQTASFYNEQFF.

Written as DNA, the CDR3 is TGTGCCTGGAGCGGGGGGGGATCGTACGAGCAGTACTTC. It yields the protein CAWSGGGSYEQYF. The rearrangement uses TRBV30 and TRBJ2-7; 8 bases line up with TRBD2. Germline CDR1 GTSNPN, CDR2 SVGIG (reference sequence). J was trimmed by 4 bases and V by 3 bases; bases with no gene match: 5. The CDR3 is made up of 13 amino acids.

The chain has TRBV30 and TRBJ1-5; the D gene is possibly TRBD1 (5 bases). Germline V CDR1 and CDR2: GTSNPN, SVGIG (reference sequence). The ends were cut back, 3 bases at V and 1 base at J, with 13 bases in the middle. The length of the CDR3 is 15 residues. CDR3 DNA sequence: TGTGCCTGGAGGCCCGGGGGGAAAAGCAATCAGCCCCAGCATTTT. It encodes CAWRPGGKSNQPQHF.

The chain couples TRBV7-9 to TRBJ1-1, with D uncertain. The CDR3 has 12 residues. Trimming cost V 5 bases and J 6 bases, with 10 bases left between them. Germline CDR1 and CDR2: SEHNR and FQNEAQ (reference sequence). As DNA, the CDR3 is TGTGCCAGCAGCCTTGGGCCAGCTGAAGCTTTCTTT. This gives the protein CASSLGPAEAFF.

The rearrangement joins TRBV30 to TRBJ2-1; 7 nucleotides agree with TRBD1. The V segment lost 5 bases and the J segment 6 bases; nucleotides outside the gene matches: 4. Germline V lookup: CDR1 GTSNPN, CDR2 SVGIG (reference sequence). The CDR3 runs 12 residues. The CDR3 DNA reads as TGTGCCTGGGGGCGACAGGGCAATGAGCAGTTCTTC. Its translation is CAWGRQGNEQFF.

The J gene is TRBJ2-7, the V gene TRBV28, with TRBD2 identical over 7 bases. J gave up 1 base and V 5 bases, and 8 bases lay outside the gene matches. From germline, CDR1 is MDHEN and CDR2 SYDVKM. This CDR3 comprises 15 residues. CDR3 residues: CASSPAWGGSYEQYF. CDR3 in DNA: TGTGCCAGCAGTCCAGCCTGGGGGGGTTCCTACGAGCAGTACTTC.

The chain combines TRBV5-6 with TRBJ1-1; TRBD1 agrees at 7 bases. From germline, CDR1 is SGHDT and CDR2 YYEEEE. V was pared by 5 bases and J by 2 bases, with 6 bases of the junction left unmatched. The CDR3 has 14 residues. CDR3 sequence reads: CASSSDRPNTEAFF. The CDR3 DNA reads TGTGCCAGCAGTTCGGACAGGCCCAACACTGAAGCTTTCTTT.

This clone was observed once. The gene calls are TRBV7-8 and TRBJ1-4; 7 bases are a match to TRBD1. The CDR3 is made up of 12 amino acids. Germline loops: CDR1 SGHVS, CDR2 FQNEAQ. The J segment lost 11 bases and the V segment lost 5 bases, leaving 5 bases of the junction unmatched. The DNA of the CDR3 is TGTGCCAGCAGCCGTATGGGACAGAAACTGTTTTTT. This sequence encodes CASSRMGQKLFF.

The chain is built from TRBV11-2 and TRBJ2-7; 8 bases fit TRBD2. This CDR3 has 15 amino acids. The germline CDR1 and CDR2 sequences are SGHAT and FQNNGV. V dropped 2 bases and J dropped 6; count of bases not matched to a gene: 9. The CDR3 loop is CASSLLEAGDREQYF. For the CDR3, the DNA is TGTGCCAGCAGCTTATTGGAAGCGGGAGATCGCGAGCAGTACTTC.

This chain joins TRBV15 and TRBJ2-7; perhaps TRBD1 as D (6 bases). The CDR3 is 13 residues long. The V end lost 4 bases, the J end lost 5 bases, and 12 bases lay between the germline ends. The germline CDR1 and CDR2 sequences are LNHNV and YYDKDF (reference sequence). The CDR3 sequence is CATSTPGANEQYF. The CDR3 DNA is TGTGCCACCAGCACTCCAGGGGCAAACGAGCAGTACTTC.

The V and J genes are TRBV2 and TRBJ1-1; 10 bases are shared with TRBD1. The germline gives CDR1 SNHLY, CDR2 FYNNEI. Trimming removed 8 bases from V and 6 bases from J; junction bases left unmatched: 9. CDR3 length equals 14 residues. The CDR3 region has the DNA TGTGCCAGCCTCCCGGCGGGGACAGGGGCTGAAGCTTTCTTT. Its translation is CASLPAGTGAEAFF.

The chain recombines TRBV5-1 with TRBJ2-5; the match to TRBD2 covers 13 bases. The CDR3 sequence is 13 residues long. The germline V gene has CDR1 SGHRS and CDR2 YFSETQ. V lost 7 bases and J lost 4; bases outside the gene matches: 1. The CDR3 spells CASGTSGIETQYF. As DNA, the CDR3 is TGCGCCAGCGGGACTAGCGGGATAGAGACCCAGTACTTC.

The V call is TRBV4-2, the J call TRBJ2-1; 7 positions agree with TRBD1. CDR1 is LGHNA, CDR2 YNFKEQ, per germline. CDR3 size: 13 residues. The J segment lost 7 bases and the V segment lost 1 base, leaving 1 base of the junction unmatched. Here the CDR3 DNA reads TGTGCCAGCAGCCAAGCAGGGGGAAATGAGCAGTTCTTC. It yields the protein CASSQAGGNEQFF.

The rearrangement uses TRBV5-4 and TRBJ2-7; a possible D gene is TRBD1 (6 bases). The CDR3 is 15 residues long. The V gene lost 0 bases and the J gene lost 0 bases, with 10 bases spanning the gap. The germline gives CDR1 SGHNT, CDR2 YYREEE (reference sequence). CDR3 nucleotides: TGTGCCAGCAGCTTGGGCGGACAGAACTCCTACGAGCAGTACTTC. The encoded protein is CASSLGGQNSYEQYF.

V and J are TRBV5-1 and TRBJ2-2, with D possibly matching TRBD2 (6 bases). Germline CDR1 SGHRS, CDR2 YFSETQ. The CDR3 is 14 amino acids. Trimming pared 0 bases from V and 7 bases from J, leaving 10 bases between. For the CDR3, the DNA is TGCGCCAGCAGCTTGGCCGCGGAGGGCGGGGAGCTGTTTTTT. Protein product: CASSLAAEGGELFF.

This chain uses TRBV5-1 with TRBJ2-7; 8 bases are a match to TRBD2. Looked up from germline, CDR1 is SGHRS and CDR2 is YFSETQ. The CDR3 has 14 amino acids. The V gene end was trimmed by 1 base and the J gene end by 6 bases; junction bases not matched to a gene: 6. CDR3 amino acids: CASSLSGLASEQYF. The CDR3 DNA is TGCGCCAGCAGCTTGTCCGGACTAGCATCCGAGCAGTACTTC.

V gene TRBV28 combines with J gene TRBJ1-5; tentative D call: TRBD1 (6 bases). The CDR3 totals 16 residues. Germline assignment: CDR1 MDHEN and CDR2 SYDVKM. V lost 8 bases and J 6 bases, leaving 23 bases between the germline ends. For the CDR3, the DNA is TGTGCCAGCTCCCCCGGGAGGCAGGGGTCCGGTCAGCCCCAGCATTTT. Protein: CASSPGRQGSGQPQHF.

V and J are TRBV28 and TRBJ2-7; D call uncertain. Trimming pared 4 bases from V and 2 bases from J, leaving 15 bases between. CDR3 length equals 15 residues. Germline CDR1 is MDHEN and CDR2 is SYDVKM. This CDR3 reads CASSSPGSTAYEQYF. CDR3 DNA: TGTGCCAGCAGTTCACCAGGATCTACCGCCTACGAGCAGTACTTC.